This is a list of T cell receptor beta chains from one sample in a study of long-term antiretroviral therapy in people with HIV. Produced via immunoSEQ multiplex PCR; TCRdb's table is partial and in-frame only. In the table there are 10,000 to 15,000 clones, over 70% of which are singletons. The sequences come from unsorted PBMCs, collected just under 3.2 years before starting antiretroviral therapy. The receptors stem from a man aged 35 to 55 with HIV. Each CDR3 is given with its conserved first and last residue. D genes are given only for firm matches. A row's size may be missing; if present it is once, few, many or a size class.

TRBJ2-7 | TRBV19 | - | TRBD1 | CASSIRGPRSYEQYF | TGTGCCAGTAGTATCAGGGGGCCCCGTTCCTACGAGCAGTACTTC
TRBJ1-1 | TRBV11-1 | - | - | CASSSPLAANTEAFF | TGTGCCAGCAGCTCCCCCCTTGCAGCGAACACTGAAGCTTTCTTT
TRBJ2-3 | TRBV27 | once | - | CASSLGDTQYF | TGTGCCAGCAGCCTGGGGGATACGCAGTATTTT
TRBJ2-2 | TRBV14 | - | TRBD2 | CASSTGLAGGPNGELFF | TGTGCCAGCAGCACCGGACTAGCGGGAGGGCCTAACGGGGAGCTGTTTTTT
TRBJ1-2 | TRBV29-1 | once | TRBD1 | CSGGRGSGYTF | TGCAGCGGCGGCAGGGGGTCTGGCTACACCTTC
TRBJ2-7 | TRBV28 | - | TRBD2 | CAVYGTSSYEQYF | TGTGCCGTCTACGGGACTAGCTCCTACGAGCAGTACTTC
TRBJ1-1 | TRBV4-1 | - | - | CASSQVSLNTEAFF | TGCGCCAGCAGCCAAGTATCCCTGAACACTGAAGCTTTCTTT
TRBJ2-2 | TRBV6-5 | - | - | CASSYTGGGELFF | TGTGCCAGCAGTTACACAGGCGGGGGGGAGCTGTTTTTT
TRBJ2-7 | TRBV18 | - | - | CASSPGIF | TGTGCCAGCTCACCGGGCATTTTC
TRBJ1-2 | TRBV7-2 | - | - | CASSPGVHVNGYTF | TGTGCCAGCAGCCCGGGGGTACATGTTAATGGCTACACCTTC
TRBJ1-4 | TRBV6-5 | - | - | CASSSWVTNEKLFF | TGTGCCAGCAGCTCATGGGTAACTAATGAAAAACTGTTTTTT
TRBJ2-1 | TRBV12-5 | - | - | CASGLVLGSSYNEQFF | TGTGCTAGTGGTTTGGTATTAGGGAGCTCCTACAATGAGCAGTTCTTC
TRBJ1-1 | TRBV5-1 | - | - | CASSWEANTEAFF | TGCGCCAGCAGCTGGGAGGCGAACACTGAAGCTTTCTTT
TRBJ2-2 | TRBV9 | - | - | CASSVVPKTNTGELFF | TGTGCCAGCAGCGTCGTCCCCAAAACGAACACCGGGGAGCTGTTTTTT
TRBJ1-5 | TRBV5-4 | - | - | CASSLNPGFNQPQHF | TGTGCCAGCAGCTTGAATCCAGGGTTCAATCAGCCCCAGCATTTT
TRBJ2-1 | TRBV7-3 | - | - | CASTEQFF | TGTGCCAGCACCGAGCAGTTCTTC
TRBJ2-2 | TRBV7-3 | few | TRBD2 | CASSVGLAETGELFF | TGTGCCAGCAGCGTGGGACTAGCGGAGACCGGGGAGCTGTTTTTT
TRBJ1-4 | TRBV7-9 | - | - | CASSLDLGDGEKLFF | TGTGCCAGCAGCTTAGATTTGGGTGACGGTGAAAAACTGTTTTTT
TRBJ1-1 | TRBV10-3 | few | - | CAIRGNTEAFF | TGTGCCATCAGAGGGAACACTGAAGCTTTCTTT
TRBJ1-4 | TRBV30 | - | - | CAWSVFEKLFF | TGTGCCTGGAGTGTATTCGAAAAACTGTTTTTT
TRBJ1-5 | TRBV28 | few | TRBD1 | CATKGTGENQPQHF | TGTGCCACCAAAGGGACAGGGGAAAATCAGCCCCAGCATTTT
TRBJ1-5 | TRBV18 | - | - | CASSPPGTTNQPQHF | TGTGCCAGCTCACCACCCGGTACTACCAATCAGCCCCAGCATTTT
TRBJ1-1 | TRBV10-3 | - | - | CATRGTEAFF | TGTGCCACCAGGGGCACTGAAGCTTTCTTT
TRBJ2-3 | TRBV5-1 | - | - | CASSLVVATSTDTQYF | TGCGCCAGCAGCTTGGTAGTAGCGACGAGCACAGATACGCAGTATTTT
TRBJ2-7 | TRBV27 | - | - | CASSTASDLSYEQYF | TGTGCCAGCAGTACCGCTAGCGACCTCTCCTACGAGCAGTACTTC
TRBJ1-1 | TRBV30 | few | - | CAWNPGSNTEAFF | TGTGCCTGGAATCCTGGGTCGAACACTGAAGCTTTCTTT
TRBJ2-1 | TRBV7-3 | - | TRBD2 | CASSRTSGANNEQFF | TGTGCCAGCAGCCGAACTAGCGGGGCCAACAATGAGCAGTTCTTC
TRBJ2-4 | TRBV7-9 | - | - | CASSRQRGDAKNIQYF | TGTGCCAGCAGCCGTCAAAGAGGGGACGCCAAAAACATTCAGTACTTC
TRBJ1-4 | TRBV10-3 | - | - | CAISEREVGPEKLFF | TGTGCCATCAGTGAGCGAGAGGTAGGACCGGAAAAACTGTTTTTT
TRBJ2-7 | TRBV29-1 | - | - | CSVEKGTYEQYF | TGCAGCGTAGAAAAAGGCACCTACGAGCAGTACTTC
TRBJ2-7 | TRBV5-4 | - | TRBD1 | CASSLVGQGGEQYF | TGTGCCAGCAGCTTGGTAGGACAGGGCGGCGAGCAGTACTTC
TRBJ2-7 | TRBV14 | - | TRBD2 | CASSKIPSGIFYEQYF | TGTGCCAGCAGCAAAATCCCTAGCGGGATATTCTACGAGCAGTACTTC
TRBJ2-7 | TRBV29-1 | few | - | CSVLAETYEQYF | TGCAGCGTCTTAGCGGAGACCTACGAGCAGTACTTC
TRBJ2-3 | TRBV7-2 | - | TRBD2 | CASSLGPSGINTDTQYF | TGTGCCAGCAGCTTAGGTCCTAGCGGGATTAACACAGATACGCAGTATTTT
TRBJ2-7 | TRBV5-4 | once | - | CASSFRTGVSYEQYF | TGTGCCAGCAGCTTCAGGACGGGAGTTTCTTACGAGCAGTACTTC
TRBJ2-3 | TRBV6-1 | - | - | CASDTGRTDTQYF | TGTGCCAGCGATACAGGGCGGACAGATACGCAGTATTTT
TRBJ2-7 | TRBV30 | - | TRBD2 | CAWSVKGSSGGFEQYF | TGTGCCTGGAGTGTAAAGGGTAGTAGCGGGGGCTTCGAGCAGTACTTC
TRBJ1-4 | TRBV6-5 | - | - | CASSYDRLEKLFF | TGTGCCAGCAGTTACGACCGCCTTGAAAAACTGTTTTTT
TRBJ2-7 | TRBV18 | - | TRBD2 | CASSPIPGGSEEQYF | TGTGCCAGCTCACCAATCCCGGGAGGGTCGGAAGAGCAGTACTTC
TRBJ2-3 | TRBV7-9 | - | - | CASSLAQEWKGTDTQYF | TGTGCCAGCAGCTTAGCGCAGGAGTGGAAAGGCACAGATACGCAGTATTTT
TRBJ2-1 | TRBV28 | - | TRBD2 | CASSLGTSGWYNEQFF | TGTGCCAGCAGTTTAGGTACTAGCGGATGGTACAATGAGCAGTTCTTC
TRBJ2-1 | TRBV7-3 | - | - | CASSLSGSYNEQFF | TGTGCCAGCAGCTTAAGCGGGTCCTACAATGAGCAGTTCTTC
TRBJ1-1 | TRBV19 | - | - | CASSIGSSNTEAFF | TGTGCCAGTAGTATAGGGAGTTCGAACACTGAAGCTTTCTTT
TRBJ2-1 | TRBV19 | - | TRBD2 | CASSMGTLWASGSDEQFF | TGTGCCAGTAGTATGGGGACATTGTGGGCTAGCGGGAGTGATGAGCAGTTCTTC
TRBJ1-5 | TRBV10-2 | - | - | CASRADRNSNQPQHF | TGCGCCAGCAGAGCGGACCGGAATAGCAATCAGCCCCAGCATTTT
TRBJ1-2 | TRBV27 | once | TRBD1 | CASSRQGEGYGYTF | TGTGCCAGCAGCAGACAGGGAGAAGGCTATGGCTACACCTTC
TRBJ1-2 | TRBV29-1 | - | TRBD1 | CSVGTAIVPNYGYTF | TGCAGCGTAGGGACAGCCATAGTACCTAACTATGGCTACACCTTC
TRBJ2-5 | TRBV9 | - | TRBD2 | CASSVDLAGGPRDETQYF | TGTGCCAGCAGCGTAGATCTAGCGGGAGGGCCGAGGGATGAGACCCAGTACTTC
TRBJ1-2 | TRBV5-5 | - | - | CASSLEQTQGIGYTF | TGTGCCAGCAGCTTGGAACAAACACAGGGAATCGGCTACACCTTC
TRBJ1-1 | TRBV30 | - | - | CAWSVGSGSTEAFF | TGTGCCTGGAGTGTGGGGTCAGGGAGCACTGAAGCTTTCTTT
TRBJ2-2 | TRBV5-5 | - | TRBD1 | CASSFSGQGRVGELFF | TGTGCCAGCAGCTTCTCGGGACAGGGGAGGGTCGGGGAGCTGTTTTTT
TRBJ2-3 | TRBV28 | - | - | CASQKPGRHSDTQYF | TGTGCCAGCCAAAAACCGGGACGCCACTCAGATACGCAGTATTTT
TRBJ2-7 | TRBV14 | - | TRBD1 | CASSASGTGAYEQYF | TGTGCCAGCAGCGCCTCCGGGACAGGGGCCTACGAGCAGTACTTC
TRBJ2-1 | TRBV29-1 | - | TRBD2 | CSVAKGLAGISEQFF | TGCAGCGTTGCCAAGGGACTAGCGGGAATCTCTGAGCAGTTCTTC
TRBJ2-1 | TRBV4-3 | - | TRBD2 | CASSPLAGGPGEQFF | TGCGCCAGCAGTCCCCTTGCGGGAGGGCCAGGTGAGCAGTTCTTC